This T cell receptor beta chain was captured by sequencing in a study of shared clonotypes between healthy human individuals. Study-wide results and limits: Sampling was confined to blood; repertoires within tissues likely differ.

The test was conducted at deep level. Every subset's genomic DNA went evenly onto several immunoSEQ plates. Some clones are missing from TCRdb's copy, which holds only in-frame ones; the method was immunoSEQ multiplex PCR. The table includes millions of clones, 90% to 95% detected once. CD4+ cell separation produced CD45RA+ naive and CD45RA-negative memory subsets. V was pared by 0 bases and J by 1 base, with 16 bases between. Germline CDR1 is KGHSH and CDR2 is LQKENI. CDR3 length equals 18 residues. With regard to this clone: The antigen remains unidentified.

The clonotype originates from a man aged 18 to 29 in good health. Some clones in this sample may be carry-over from other donors' samples. The chain is built from TRBV18 and TRBJ2-1; TRBD1 or TRBD2 may be the D gene (7 bases each). Sequenced input: naive CD4+ T cells from PBMCs. Subset indicated: CD45RA+ positively selected. CDR3 bases: TGTGCCAGCTCACCACCGGTTCTCAGGGGGGGGTCCTACAATGAGCAGTTCTTC. Translating gives CASSPPVLRGGSYNEQFF.